This TCR beta chain was sequenced during a study of T cells after posttransplantation cyclophosphamide. Study results and caveats: Later post-transplant blood repertoires were often dominated by donor CD8+ memory clones.

Notes on this clone: No antigen is known for it.

Sequencing was performed with immunoSEQ multiplex PCR; in TCRdb, only in-frame clones are kept and a portion is missing. The sample carries 8,000 to 10,000 clones, 98% recorded once. The germline V gene encodes CDR1 MGHRA and CDR2 YSYEKL. This CDR3 is 14 amino acids long. Trimming cost V 0 bases and J 5 bases, with 10 bases left between them. Sequencing was carried out using naive CD8+ T cells sorted from PBMCs. The genes are TRBV4-1 and TRBJ2-5; D is perhaps TRBD2 (7 bases). This TCR was recovered from a man between 50 and 59 years old in good health, CMV-negative, and a related stem cell transplant donor. CDR3 sequence: CASSQDGRGETQYF. As DNA, the CDR3 is TGCGCCAGCAGCCAAGATGGGAGGGGGGAGACCCAGTACTTC.